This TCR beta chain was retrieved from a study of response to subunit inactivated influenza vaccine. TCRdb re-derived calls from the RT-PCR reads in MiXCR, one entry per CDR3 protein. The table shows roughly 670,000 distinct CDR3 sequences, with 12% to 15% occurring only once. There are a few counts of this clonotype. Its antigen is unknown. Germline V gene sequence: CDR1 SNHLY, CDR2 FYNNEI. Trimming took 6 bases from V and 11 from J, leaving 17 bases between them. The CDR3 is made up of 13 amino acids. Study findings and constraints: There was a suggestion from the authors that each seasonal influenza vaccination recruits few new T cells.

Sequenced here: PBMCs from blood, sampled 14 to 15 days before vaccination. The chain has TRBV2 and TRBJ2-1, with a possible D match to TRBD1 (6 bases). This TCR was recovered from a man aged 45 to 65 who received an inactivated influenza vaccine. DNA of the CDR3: TGTGCCAGCAGCGGACAGCTTGGGACCCAGCAGTTCTTC. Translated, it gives CASSGQLGTQQFF.